This TCR beta chain came from a study of blood T cell repertoires in COVID-19. Study information: Some COVID-19 samples were acute and others convalescent; all came from the United States, Italy and Spain. T cells, B-cell-depleted T cells, or PBMCs supplied cDNA or gDNA.

In the original workflow: Nucleated cell number was recorded as an estimate derived from reference gene primer amplification. This table comes from immunoSEQ multiplex PCR, and its TCRdb copy is limited to in-frame clones, with some not included. Clone size and V and J calls were adopted from that table, with D and trimming inferred from the DNA. The repertoire holds approximately 70,000 clones, with about 90% as singletons. The V end was cut by 8 bases, the J end by 0 bases, with 9 bases between. The CDR3 is 13 amino acids. Germline CDR1 reads LNHDA; CDR2 reads SQIVND (reference sequence). The receptor was derived from a human donor in a cohort sampled during active COVID-19. The specimen was peripheral blood. The chain recombines TRBV19 with TRBJ2-3, with D unresolved. The CDR3 DNA reads TGTGCCAGTGGGCCGGATAGCACAGATACGCAGTATTTT. It yields the protein CASGPDSTDTQYF.